Shown below are 19 T cell receptor beta chains from a single sample sequenced in a study of PD-1 blockade in classical Hodgkin lymphoma (dated by TCRdb to 2020 to 2022). Per the publication, the time point label means: cycle 4 day 1 (C4D1), after 5 to 7 weeks of nivolumab. Relapse after autologous stem cell transplantation had occurred in all trial patients, and cohorts A, B and C were distinguished by prior brentuximab vedotin exposure. Library prep was done by the immunoSEQ multiplex PCR assay. In its TCRdb copy, this immuneACCESS table keeps in-frame sequences only and misses some clones. Where compared with another copy, unresolved V genes explain less than half of these, and the others have no known cause. A total of some 33,000 clones appear in this sample, about 70% of them only once. The ten largest clonotypes hold almost 4% of the sample. Sequenced material: peripheral blood mononuclear cells (PBMCs), taken before the fourth cycle of nivolumab. The receptors derive from a human donor with classical Hodgkin lymphoma.

This chain joins TRBV4-1 and TRBJ2-7, with TRBD2 matching 13 bases. CDR3 length: 15 amino acids. Losses at the gene ends were 4 bases for V and 3 bases for J; bases not matched to a gene: 3. The germline V gene has CDR1 MGHRA and CDR2 YSYEKL. The CDR3 nucleotides read TGCGCCAGCAGCCTCGGGACTAGCGGGATCTACGAGCAGTACTTC. It specifies CASSLGTSGIYEQYF.

The V gene is TRBV7-8, the J gene TRBJ2-7; 9 positions match TRBD1. After removal of 6 bases from V and 0 bases from J, the junction contained 9 bases not matched to a gene. The CDR3 has 16 residues. Germline CDR1 and CDR2: SGHVS and FQNEAQ. DNA for the CDR3: TGTGCCAGCAGTTATGCGGACAGGGGCTTCTCCTACGAGCAGTACTTC. Its protein product is CASSYADRGFSYEQYF.

The rearrangement uses TRBV6-1 and TRBJ2-5; TRBD1 agrees at 7 bases. V lost 6 bases, J lost 4 bases, and 5 bases stayed unmatched. From germline, CDR1 is MNHNS and CDR2 SASEGT. This CDR3 is built from 13 residues. The CDR3 sequence: CASRDRARETQYF. The CDR3 coding sequence is TGTGCCAGCAGAGACAGGGCCAGAGAGACCCAGTACTTC.

The J gene is TRBJ1-2, the V gene TRBV15, with D unclear. V was clipped by 1 base and J by 4 bases, with 13 bases between them. This CDR3 contains 15 residues. Per germline, CDR1 LNHNV and CDR2 YYDKDF (reference sequence). CDR3 loop: CATSRARGGLYGYTF. The CDR3 nucleotides are TGTGCCACCAGCAGAGCTCGGGGAGGCCTCTATGGCTACACCTTC.

V is TRBV27 and J is TRBJ2-5, with 11 bases fitting TRBD1. CDR1 is MNHEY, CDR2 SMNVEV, per germline (reference sequence). CDR3 size: 16 residues. J lost 5 bases, V lost 8 bases, and 13 bases had no gene match. The CDR3 DNA is TGTGCCAGCTCCCCTCGGACAGGGGGCTCACTCGAGACCCAGTACTTC. Residues: CASSPRTGGSLETQYF.

This clone came up a few times. The chain employs TRBV29-1 and TRBJ2-7; D is ambiguous. Trimming cost V 5 bases and J 4 bases, with 21 bases left between them. The germline gives CDR1 SQVTM, CDR2 ANQGSEA. This CDR3 has 15 residues. The CDR3 loop reads CSVRFVTAETYEQYF. The CDR3, as DNA: TGCAGCGTTCGTTTTGTCACAGCCGAGACTTACGAGCAGTACTTC.

V is TRBV4-1 and J is TRBJ2-5; the D is unclear. This CDR3 region has 13 residues. Germline lookup yields CDR1 MGHRA and CDR2 YSYEKL. Trimming pared 8 bases from V and 4 bases from J, leaving 14 bases between. The CDR3 loop reads CASASLKGETQYF. The DNA of the CDR3 is TGCGCCAGCGCCTCCCTCAAGGGAGAGACCCAGTACTTC.

The chain joins TRBV11-2 to TRBJ1-1; TRBD1 might be the D (5 bases). Trimming left V 1 base short and J 10 bases short, with 13 bases between. Germline V CDR1 and CDR2: SGHAT, FQNNGV. There are 13 residues in the CDR3. The CDR3 reads CASSLGAGRGAFF. Here the CDR3 DNA reads TGTGCCAGCAGCTTAGGGGCGGGGCGGGGAGCTTTCTTT.

The chain recombines TRBV10-1 with TRBJ2-7; 9 bases map to TRBD2. Germline V lookup: CDR1 WNHNN, CDR2 SYGVQD (reference sequence). Trimming cost V 9 bases and J 0 bases; bases outside gene matches: 12. The CDR3 sequence is 16 residues long. The CDR3, as DNA: TGCGCCAGGTCTCCGGGACTAGCAGCGAGCTCCTACGAGCAGTACTTC. This translates into CARSPGLAASSYEQYF.

The chain uses TRBV20-1 and TRBJ2-5; D is perhaps TRBD2 (6 bases). Trimming left V 7 bases short and J 9 bases short, with 15 bases between. Per germline, CDR1 DFQATT and CDR2 SNEGSKA (reference sequence). The CDR3 extends over 11 amino acids. The CDR3: CSEFKGGAQYF. DNA for the CDR3: TGCAGTGAATTTAAGGGCGGGGCCCAGTACTTC.

The chain uses TRBV7-3 and TRBJ2-3; D is uncertain. CDR1 is SGHTA, CDR2 FQGTGA, per germline. The ends were cut back, 0 bases at V and 2 bases at J, with 9 bases in the middle. The CDR3 is 15 amino acids. CDR3 coding DNA: TGTGCCAGCAGCTTAACTAGGCAGATCACAGATACGCAGTATTTT. It specifies CASSLTRQITDTQYF.

This chain joins TRBV7-2 and TRBJ2-5; perhaps TRBD1 as D (6 bases). This CDR3 region has 16 residues. V shed 8 bases and J shed 4 bases, with 23 bases lying between them. CDR1 and CDR2 from the germline V gene are SGHTA and FQGNSA. CDR3 sequence (DNA): TGTGCCAGCTATGACGTCCGTGCAGGGGATCGAGAGACCCAGTACTTC. Translated: CASYDVRAGDRETQYF.

The V call is TRBV28, the J call TRBJ1-2, with D tentatively TRBD1 (6 bases). The CDR3 length is 10 residues. V gave up 10 bases and J gave up 6 bases, with 9 bases separating them. Germline CDR1 is MDHEN and CDR2 is SYDVKM. The CDR3 bases are TGTGCCATCCACAGGGATGGCTACACCTTC. It specifies CAIHRDGYTF.

The chain couples TRBV6-6 to TRBJ1-2, with 7 bases identical to TRBD1. The CDR3 extends over 16 amino acids. V lost 6 bases and J lost 5; bases outside the gene matches: 15. In germline, CDR1 is MNHNY, CDR2 SVGAGI (reference sequence). The CDR3 nucleotides are TGTGCCAGCAGCAAACGGGGTTTCGAGGGGGCTTATGGCTACACCTTC. Protein sequence: CASSKRGFEGAYGYTF.

The rearrangement joins TRBV5-6 to TRBJ1-6; 8 positions match TRBD1. Germline-derived CDR1 and CDR2 are SGHDT and YYEEEE. The CDR3 has 18 residues. Trimming cost V 0 bases and J 6 bases; bases outside gene matches: 11. The CDR3 here is CASSLDLRTGQINSPLHF. The CDR3 region has the DNA TGTGCCAGCAGCTTGGACCTCCGGACAGGGCAAATTAATTCACCCCTCCACTTT.

The rearrangement uses TRBV7-2 and TRBJ2-7, with 7 bases matching TRBD2. The CDR3 has 14 amino acids. Looked up from germline, CDR1 is SGHTA and CDR2 is FQGNSA. V lost 5 bases and J lost 2; bases outside the gene matches: 6. CDR3 residues: CASSSSGPPYEQYF. In DNA, the CDR3 is TGTGCCAGCAGCAGTAGCGGGCCCCCCTACGAGCAGTACTTC.

This sequence joins TRBV11-2 and TRBJ2-3; 11 nucleotides match TRBD2. V lost 0 bases and J lost 2; bases outside the gene matches: 4. This CDR3 contains 17 residues. CDR1 is SGHAT, CDR2 FQNNGV, per germline. In nucleotides, the CDR3 is TGTGCCAGCAGCTTAGAGACTAGCGGGATCCCCACAGATACGCAGTATTTT. Amino acid sequence: CASSLETSGIPTDTQYF. Full variable domain (remainder filled in from reference TRBV11-2 and TRBJ2-3): EAGVAQSPRYKIIEKRQSVAFWCNPISGHATLYWYQQILGQGPKLLIQFQNNGVVDDSQLPKDRFSAERLKGVDSTLKIQPAKLEDSAVYLCASSLETSGIPTDTQYFGPGTRLTVL.

The chain is built from TRBV29-1 and TRBJ1-1, with D perhaps matching TRBD1 (6 bases). The length of the CDR3 is 13 residues. From germline, CDR1 is SQVTM and CDR2 ANQGSEA. Trimming cost V 3 bases and J 3 bases, with 11 bases left between them. The DNA for the CDR3 is TGCAGCGTTGATAGAAACAGGGACACTGAAGCTTTCTTT. It is translated as CSVDRNRDTEAFF.

This chain connects TRBV5-4 to TRBJ2-3, with 8 bases fitting TRBD1. Losses at the gene ends were 2 bases for V and 1 base for J; bases not matched to a gene: 3. The germline V gene encodes CDR1 SGHNT and CDR2 YYREEE (reference sequence). This CDR3 spans 15 amino acids. CDR3 protein: CASSFPGQGTDTQYF. The DNA of the CDR3 is TGTGCCAGCAGCTTCCCGGGACAGGGCACAGATACGCAGTATTTT. Full variable domain (outside the CDR3, taken from reference TRBV5-4 and TRBJ2-3): ETGVTQSPTHLIKTRGQQVTLRCSSQSGHNTVSWYQQALGQGPQFIFQYYREEENGRGNFPPRFSGLQFPNYSSELNVNALELDDSALYLCASSFPGQGTDTQYFGPGTRLTVL.